These 23 T cell receptor beta chains were sequenced from one sample in a study of T cell responses to AZD1222 COVID-19 vaccine. The protocol was immunoSEQ multiplex PCR, while the TCRdb copy is restricted to in-frame clones and leaves out a portion. This table has 100,000 to 120,000 clones, 70% to 90% appearing once. The sequenced sample was peripheral blood, obtained on day 0 of AZD1222 vaccination. Receptors were obtained from an adult in good health.

This chain joins TRBV19 and TRBJ1-1; 9 bases are a match to TRBD1. The J segment lost 0 bases and the V segment lost 6 bases, leaving 11 bases of the junction unmatched. CDR1 and CDR2 from the germline V gene are LNHDA and SQIVND (reference sequence). The CDR3 length is 17 residues. CDR3 residues: CASRLGTGRFMNTEAFF. Written as DNA, the CDR3 is TGTGCCAGTAGGCTAGGGACAGGGCGATTCATGAACACTGAAGCTTTCTTT.

The V call is TRBV30, the J call TRBJ1-4; 8 bases line up with TRBD1. J lost 8 bases, V lost 4 bases, and 9 bases had no gene match. Germline V gene lookup returns CDR1 GTSNPN and CDR2 SVGIG (reference sequence). The CDR3 is made up of 14 amino acids. The CDR3 DNA is TGTGCCTGGAATCCGGGACAGGCTGGAGAAAAACTGTTTTTT. As protein: CAWNPGQAGEKLFF.

The gene calls are TRBV4-1 and TRBJ1-3; D call uncertain. The germline CDR1 and CDR2 sequences are MGHRA and YSYEKL. This CDR3 comprises 14 residues. V shed 1 base and J shed 2 bases, with 6 bases lying between them. This chain's CDR3 is CASSQASPGNTIYF. CDR3 nucleotides: TGCGCCAGCAGCCAAGCGAGCCCTGGAAACACCATATATTTT.

The rearrangement joins TRBV3-1 (or the pseudogene TRBV3-2) to TRBJ1-2; D not resolved. Germline V lookup: CDR1 LGHDT, CDR2 YNNKEL (reference sequence). Trimming pared 4 bases from V and 0 bases from J, leaving 18 bases between. This CDR3 is 17 amino acids long. DNA of the CDR3: TGTGCCAGCAGCCCCCTCCAGGACTCAAGAGCTAACTATGGCTACACCTTC. The encoded protein is CASSPLQDSRANYGYTF.

The chain joins TRBV9 to TRBJ2-1; the D gene is possibly TRBD2 (6 bases). Deletions cut 4 bases from V and 12 bases from J, with 20 bases between. This CDR3 region has 14 residues. Per the germline V gene, CDR1 is SGDLS and CDR2 is YYNGEE. CDR3 sequence: CASSPAVRTTWQFF. CDR3 DNA: TGTGCCAGCAGCCCAGCAGTAAGGACTACATGGCAGTTCTTC. Looking up the rest from reference TRBV9 and TRBJ2-1 gives the full variable domain: DSGVTQTPKHLITATGQRVTLRCSPRSGDLSVYWYQQSLDQGLQFLIQYYNGEERAKGNILERFSAQQFPDLHSELNLSSLELGDSALYFCASSPAVRTTWQFFGPGTRLTVL.

The table lists this clone with a count of one. V is TRBV5-1 and J is TRBJ1-2; tentative D call: TRBD1 (5 bases). The CDR3 has 14 amino acids. Trimming shortened V by 1 base and J by 3 bases, and 10 bases separated the two germline ends. The germline CDR1 and CDR2 sequences are SGHRS and YFSETQ. CDR3 loop: CASSLFQGHYGYTF. In DNA, the CDR3 is TGCGCCAGCAGCTTGTTTCAGGGCCACTATGGCTACACCTTC.

The V call is TRBV14, the J call TRBJ2-5, with TRBD2 as a possible D gene (5 bases). V was pared by 0 bases and J by 4 bases, with 15 bases between. Germline assignment: CDR1 SGHDN and CDR2 FVKESK. This CDR3 is built from 16 residues. The CDR3 region has the DNA TGTGCCAGCAGCCAAGACGGATTCGGGAACGCAGAGACCCAGTACTTC. It codes for CASSQDGFGNAETQYF.

This rearrangement joins TRBV27 to TRBJ1-2; D is unresolved. The germline gives CDR1 MNHEY, CDR2 SMNVEV (reference sequence). V lost 6 bases, J lost 2 bases, and 10 bases lay in between. The CDR3 consists of 13 residues. CDR3 DNA: TGTGCCAGCAGCCCCGGATGGAACTATGGCTACACCTTC. Its translation is CASSPGWNYGYTF.

The chain combines TRBV4-1 with TRBJ2-1; D unclear. CDR3 length equals 13 residues. Trimming pared 1 base from V and 5 bases from J, leaving 6 bases between. The germline V gene encodes CDR1 MGHRA and CDR2 YSYEKL. This chain's CDR3 is CASSQVQHNEQFF. For the CDR3, the DNA is TGCGCCAGCAGCCAAGTACAGCACAATGAGCAGTTCTTC.

The chain has TRBV2 and TRBJ2-3, with D hard to call. V lost 7 bases, J lost 1 base, and 9 bases lay in between. The CDR3 sequence is 13 residues long. Germline V gene sequence: CDR1 SNHLY, CDR2 FYNNEI. The CDR3 here is CASTGLGTDTQYF. The CDR3, as DNA: TGTGCCAGCACTGGGCTAGGCACAGATACGCAGTATTTT.

The chain is built from TRBV5-5 and TRBJ2-5; perhaps TRBD1 as D (5 bases). In germline, CDR1 is SGHKS, CDR2 YYEKEE (reference sequence). Deletions cut 4 bases from V and 5 bases from J, with 18 bases between. The CDR3 runs to 15 residues. The chain's CDR3 is CASSNDPRGGETQYF. CDR3 nucleotides: TGTGCCAGCAGCAACGACCCAAGGGGTGGGGAGACCCAGTACTTC. Variable domain in full (rest from reference TRBV5-5 and TRBJ2-5): DAGVTQSPTHLIKTRGQQVTLRCSPISGHKSVSWYQQVLGQGPQFIFQYYEKEERGRGNFPDRFSARQFPNYSSELNVNALLLGDSALYLCASSNDPRGGETQYFGPGTRLLVL.

The chain recombines TRBV18 with TRBJ2-2, with 10 nucleotides matching TRBD1. The CDR3 extends over 15 amino acids. The V gene's germline CDR1 is KGHSH and CDR2 LQKENI. V trimming: 3 bases; J trimming: 7 bases; junction bases outside the gene matches: 5. CDR3 in DNA: TGTGCCAGCTCACCCCTGGGACAGGGGATCGGGGAGCTGTTTTTT. Protein: CASSPLGQGIGELFF.

The gene calls are TRBV18 and TRBJ2-1; D call uncertain. Trimming removed 0 bases from V and 6 bases from J, with 9 bases in between. Germline assignment: CDR1 KGHSH and CDR2 LQKENI. The CDR3 length is 14 residues. The CDR3 protein is CASSPPSSRNEQFF. As DNA, the CDR3 is TGTGCCAGCTCACCACCGTCGAGTCGCAATGAGCAGTTCTTC. The whole variable domain, filled in from reference TRBV18 and TRBJ2-1, reads NAGVMQNPRHLVRRRGQEARLRCSPMKGHSHVYWYRQLPEEGLKFMVYLQKENIIDESGMPKERFSAEFPKEGPSILRIQQVVRGDSAAYFCASSPPSSRNEQFFGPGTRLTVL.

CDR3 protein: CASSLDPVRNEQFF. The CDR3 DNA follows: TGTGCCAGCAGCTTAGATCCGGTGAGGAATGAGCAGTTCTTC. The chain employs TRBV11-2 and TRBJ2-1; no definite D call. V shed 0 bases and J shed 7 bases, with 10 bases lying between them. The CDR3 extends over 14 amino acids. The germline V gene encodes CDR1 SGHAT and CDR2 FQNNGV. Using reference TRBV11-2 and TRBJ2-1 for the parts outside the CDR3, the full variable domain is EAGVAQSPRYKIIEKRQSVAFWCNPISGHATLYWYQQILGQGPKLLIQFQNNGVVDDSQLPKDRFSAERLKGVDSTLKIQPAKLEDSAVYLCASSLDPVRNEQFFGPGTRLTVL.

The chain combines TRBV5-4 with TRBJ1-3; D gene uncertain. The germline V and J ends were trimmed by 1 base and 0 bases, with 14 bases remaining between them. The length of the CDR3 is 17 residues. Germline assignment: CDR1 SGHNT and CDR2 YYREEE (reference sequence). The CDR3 coding sequence is TGTGCCAGCAGCTTGAGGACCGGGCCTCCCTCTGGAAACACCATATATTTT. Translating gives CASSLRTGPPSGNTIYF.

The V gene is TRBV5-1, the J gene TRBJ1-4; maybe TRBD1 (5 bases). This CDR3 comprises 15 residues. V dropped 4 bases and J dropped 5 bases, with 15 bases sitting between them. From germline, CDR1 is SGHRS and CDR2 YFSETQ. The CDR3 DNA sequence: TGCGCCAGCAGCCCTACCGGGGCCGTCAATGAAAAACTGTTTTTT. Its translation is CASSPTGAVNEKLFF.

There are a few counts of this clone. The chain carries TRBV7-6 and TRBJ1-1; D gene ambiguous. The CDR3 runs 16 residues. V lost 4 bases to trimming and J lost 1 base, with 16 bases between them. CDR1 is SGHVS, CDR2 FNYEAQ, per germline. The CDR3 spells CASSSSVLVGNTEAFF. For the CDR3, the DNA is TGTGCCAGCAGCTCGAGCGTCCTTGTGGGGAACACTGAAGCTTTCTTT.

The V gene is TRBV24-1, the J gene TRBJ2-5; D is unclear. V was pared by 6 bases and J by 1 base, with 5 bases between. This CDR3 spans 12 amino acids. The germline gives CDR1 KGHDR, CDR2 SFDVKD. The CDR3 DNA is TGTGCCACCAGTCTCAGCCAAGAGACCCAGTACTTC. As protein: CATSLSQETQYF.

The rearrangement uses TRBV29-1 and TRBJ1-2, with 11 bases that match TRBD1. The J segment lost 9 bases and the V segment lost 6 bases, leaving 6 bases of the junction unmatched. CDR3 size: 12 residues. The germline gives CDR1 SQVTM, CDR2 ANQGSEA. The CDR3 region has the DNA TGCAGCGTCTCTGGACAGGGGGCGAGCTACACCTTC. It is translated as CSVSGQGASYTF.

This clone turned up a few times. V and J are TRBV12-3 or TRBV12-4 and TRBJ2-3; D tentatively reads TRBD1 or TRBD2 (5 bases each). This CDR3 contains 13 residues. Trimming shortened V by 6 bases and J by 4 bases, and 11 bases separated the two germline ends. In DNA form, the CDR3 reads TGTGCCAGCAGCACAAGAGGGGCAGATACGCAGTATTTT. It specifies CASSTRGADTQYF.

The CDR3 sequence: CASATRDEQFF. Written as DNA, the CDR3 is TGTGCCAGCGCCACCAGGGATGAGCAGTTCTTC. The rearrangement links TRBV6-6 to TRBJ2-1, with D possibly matching TRBD1 (5 bases). CDR1 is MNHNY, CDR2 SVGAGI, per germline (reference sequence). V was shortened by 8 bases and J by 8 bases, with 10 bases between the two germline ends. The CDR3 consists of 11 residues.

About this clone itself: The sample has other DNA sequences that encode this CDR3 too. The CDR3 nucleotides read TGTGCCAGTAGTATCTCGGGTTATAGCAATCAGCCCCAGCATTTT. Its protein is CASSISGYSNQPQHF. The V and J genes are TRBV19 and TRBJ1-5; D unclear. CDR3 length: 15 residues. V was shortened by 3 bases and J by 0 bases, with 9 bases between the two germline ends. Germline loops: CDR1 LNHDA, CDR2 SQIVND (reference sequence).

The chain joins TRBV7-9 to TRBJ2-1; weak D call: TRBD2 (6 bases). CDR3 length: 16 residues. CDR1 and CDR2 (germline): SEHNR, FQNEAQ (reference sequence). V lost 5 bases to trimming and J lost 0 bases, with 14 bases between them. Here the CDR3 reads CASSDYSGSSYNEQFF. The CDR3 region has the DNA TGTGCCAGCAGCGACTATAGCGGAAGCTCCTACAATGAGCAGTTCTTC.